One T cell receptor (beta chain) is described in this entry. This record comes from a study of T cell changes during pregnancy in multiple sclerosis. Data came from immunoSEQ multiplex PCR; TCRdb stores just in-frame clones and leaves some out. The sample has some 97,000 clones, 80% to 95% seen once. The CDR3 is 15 amino acids. The junction had 9 bases not matched to a gene; V was cut back by 2 bases and J by 9 bases. CDR1 is SGHRS and CDR2 is YFSETQ in the germline V gene. This receptor was identified in a female donor with multiple sclerosis, enrolled in a pregnancy study. The rearrangement uses TRBV5-1 and TRBJ2-1, with 9 bases lining up with TRBD2. The sequences come from peripheral blood, collected after pregnancy. This CDR3 is CASSLISGSSGEQFF. CDR3 in DNA: TGCGCCAGCAGCTTAATTAGCGGGAGCTCAGGTGAGCAGTTCTTC.